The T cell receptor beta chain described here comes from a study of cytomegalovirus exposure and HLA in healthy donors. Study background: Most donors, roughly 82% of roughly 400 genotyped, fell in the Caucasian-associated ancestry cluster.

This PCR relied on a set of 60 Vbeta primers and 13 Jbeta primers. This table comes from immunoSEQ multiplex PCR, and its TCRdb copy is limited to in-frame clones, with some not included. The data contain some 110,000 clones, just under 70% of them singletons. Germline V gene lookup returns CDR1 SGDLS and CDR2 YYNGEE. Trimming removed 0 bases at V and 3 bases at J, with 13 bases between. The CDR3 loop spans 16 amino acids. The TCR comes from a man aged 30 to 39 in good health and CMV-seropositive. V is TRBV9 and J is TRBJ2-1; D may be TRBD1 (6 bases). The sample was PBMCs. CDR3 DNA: TGTGCCAGCAGCGTAGTGGGCCCAGGGGTCTACAATGAGCAGTTCTTC. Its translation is CASSVVGPGVYNEQFF. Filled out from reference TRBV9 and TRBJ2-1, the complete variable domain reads DSGVTQTPKHLITATGQRVTLRCSPRSGDLSVYWYQQSLDQGLQFLIQYYNGEERAKGNILERFSAQQFPDLHSELNLSSLELGDSALYFCASSVVGPGVYNEQFFGPGTRLTVL.